This TCR beta chain was sequenced in a study of blood T cell repertoires in COVID-19. Study-wide background: In each case, the material was cDNA or gDNA derived from T cells, B-cell-depleted T cells, or PBMCs.

The CDR3 runs to 14 residues. V lost 0 bases to trimming and J lost 4 bases, with 10 bases between them. Per germline, CDR1 LNHNV and CDR2 YYDKDF (reference sequence). How the authors handled the data: Estimates of nucleated cell counts were drawn from the amplification of reference gene primers. Clones were sequenced by immunoSEQ multiplex PCR, and TCRdb holds only the in-frame ones, with some missing. V and J calls and clone size are copied from that table; D and trimming were computed from the DNA. This table holds roughly 200,000 clones, over 65% found once. The V gene is TRBV15, the J gene TRBJ2-7; D gene ambiguous. The sequencing sample was made of peripheral blood. The source of this sequence is an older person with COVID-19, enrolled during active disease. CDR3 protein: CATSRDQEVYEQYF. CDR3 sequence (DNA): TGTGCCACCAGCAGAGACCAAGAGGTTTACGAGCAGTACTTC.